This T cell receptor (beta chain) appears in the sequencing data of a study of T-cell reconstitution after alpha-beta-depleted transplantation in children. Study conclusions and caveats: Several patients had high TCRbeta diversity at day 60; it came from surviving recipient T cells and thymic progenitors. At the one-year point after transplant, T-cell counts and TCRbeta diversity were found to come mostly from T cells that had been newly produced.

V trimming: 3 bases; J trimming: 5 bases; junction bases outside the gene matches: 14. CDR1 is DFQATT, CDR2 SNEGSKA, per germline (reference sequence). The CDR3 loop spans 17 amino acids. About this clonotype: No antigen is known for it.

Molecular barcoding with unique molecular identifiers was used for the TCRbeta library. TCRdb reanalysed the PCR reads using MiXCR and keeps one entry per CDR3 protein. The sample holds hundreds of thousands of distinct CDR3 sequences; under 20% are singletons and the top ten take roughly 5%. This TCR came from a male patient aged 10 to 17 who had a stem cell transplant for acute lymphoblastic leukemia, so the T cells may come from the graft donor. Sample: PBMCs, mostly from graft donor cells, taken 360 days after TCRalphabeta/CD19-depleted stem cell transplant. The chain links TRBV20-1 to TRBJ2-5; 11 bases align to TRBD2. The chain's CDR3 is CSARPPSGRPFPETQYF. As DNA, the CDR3 is TGCAGTGCTAGGCCGCCTAGCGGGAGGCCCTTTCCGGAGACCCAGTACTTC.